This T cell receptor beta chain was observed in a study of T cells in Graves' hyperthyroidism and ophthalmopathy. The J segment lost 4 bases and the V segment lost 5 bases, leaving 4 bases of the junction unmatched. This CDR3 is 14 amino acids long. Germline values: CDR1 MDHEN, CDR2 SYDVKM. TCR beta CDR3 sequences were amplified from RNA transcripts. In the first-round RT-PCR of the TCR CDR3, the HTBI primer set was used. TCRdb passed the multiplex PCR reads through MiXCR, listing each CDR3 protein once. Counted here are hundreds of thousands of distinct CDR3 sequences, 15% to 20% occurring once; the ten biggest clones make up roughly 15%. Many counts were recorded for this clonotype. Its target is unknown. General observations from the study: Also found in blood were most expanded thyroid clonotypes above 0.001.

The study excluded patients with uncontrolled infection, other autoimmune disease, pregnancy or lactation. The sequencing input was blood. This receptor was taken from a woman between 18 and 30 years old with Graves' ophthalmopathy. The chain employs TRBV28 and TRBJ2-3; TRBD1 aligns across 9 bases. The CDR3 region has the DNA TGTGCCAGCAGTGAGGGACAGGGTTCAGATACGCAGTATTTT. Its translation is CASSEGQGSDTQYF.